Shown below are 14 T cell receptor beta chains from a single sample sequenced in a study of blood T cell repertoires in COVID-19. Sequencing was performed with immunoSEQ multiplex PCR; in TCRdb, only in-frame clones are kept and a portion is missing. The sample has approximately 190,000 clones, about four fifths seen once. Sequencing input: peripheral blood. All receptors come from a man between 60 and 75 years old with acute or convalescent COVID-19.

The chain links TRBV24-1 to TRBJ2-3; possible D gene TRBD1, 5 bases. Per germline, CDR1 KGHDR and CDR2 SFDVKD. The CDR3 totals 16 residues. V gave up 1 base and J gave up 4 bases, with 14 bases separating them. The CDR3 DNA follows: TGTGCCACCAGTGATTTCGGGTCAGGGATCCCAGATACGCAGTATTTT. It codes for CATSDFGSGIPDTQYF.

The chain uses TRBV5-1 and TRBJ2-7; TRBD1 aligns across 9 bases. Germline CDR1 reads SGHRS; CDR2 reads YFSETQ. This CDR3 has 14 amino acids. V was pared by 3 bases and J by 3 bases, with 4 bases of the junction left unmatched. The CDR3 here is CASSWGDRDYEQYF. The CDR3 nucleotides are TGCGCCAGCAGCTGGGGGGACAGGGACTACGAGCAGTACTTC.

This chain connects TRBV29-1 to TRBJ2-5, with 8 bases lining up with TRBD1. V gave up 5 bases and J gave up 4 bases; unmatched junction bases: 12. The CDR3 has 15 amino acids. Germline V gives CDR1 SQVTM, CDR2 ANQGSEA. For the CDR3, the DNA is TGCAGCGTTTCATCCGGGACAGGTCATGTAGAGACCCAGTACTTC. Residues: CSVSSGTGHVETQYF.

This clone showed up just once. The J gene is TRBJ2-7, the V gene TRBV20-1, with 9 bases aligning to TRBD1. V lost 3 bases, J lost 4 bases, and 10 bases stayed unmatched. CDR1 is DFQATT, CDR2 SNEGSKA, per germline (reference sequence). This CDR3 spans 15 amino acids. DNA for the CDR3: TGCAGTGCTAGTCGGACGGGACAGGGTTCGTACGAGCAGTACTTC. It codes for CSASRTGQGSYEQYF.

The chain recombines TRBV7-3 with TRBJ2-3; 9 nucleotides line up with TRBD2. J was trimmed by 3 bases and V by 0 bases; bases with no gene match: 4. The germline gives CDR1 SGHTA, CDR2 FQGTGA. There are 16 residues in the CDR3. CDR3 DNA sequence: TGTGCCAGCAGCTTAACTCCTAGCGGGGATACAGATACGCAGTATTTT. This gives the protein CASSLTPSGDTDTQYF.

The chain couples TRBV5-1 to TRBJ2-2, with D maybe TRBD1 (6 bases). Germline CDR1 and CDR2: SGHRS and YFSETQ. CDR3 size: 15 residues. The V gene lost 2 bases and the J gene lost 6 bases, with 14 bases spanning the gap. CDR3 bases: TGCGCCAGCAGCTTAACAGGGAAGTCAGCCGGGGAGCTGTTTTTT. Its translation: CASSLTGKSAGELFF.

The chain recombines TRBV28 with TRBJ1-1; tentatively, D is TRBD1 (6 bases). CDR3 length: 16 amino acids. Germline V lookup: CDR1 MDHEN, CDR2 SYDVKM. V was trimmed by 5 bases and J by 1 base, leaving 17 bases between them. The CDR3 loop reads CASSVGGGAGNTEAFF. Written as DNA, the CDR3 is TGTGCCAGCAGTGTCGGGGGGGGCGCCGGGAACACTGAAGCTTTCTTT. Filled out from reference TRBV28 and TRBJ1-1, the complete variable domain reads DVKVTQSSRYLVKRTGEKVFLECVQDMDHENMFWYRQDPGLGLRLIYFSYDVKMKEKGDIPEGYSVSREKKERFSLILESASTNQTSMYLCASSVGGGAGNTEAFFGQGTRLTVV.

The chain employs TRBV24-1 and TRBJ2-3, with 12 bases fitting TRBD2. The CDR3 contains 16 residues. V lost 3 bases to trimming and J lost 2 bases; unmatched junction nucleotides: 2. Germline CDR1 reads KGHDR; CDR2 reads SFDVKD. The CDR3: CATSDLAGGHTDTQYF. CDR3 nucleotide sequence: TGTGCCACCAGTGATCTAGCGGGGGGGCACACAGATACGCAGTATTTT.

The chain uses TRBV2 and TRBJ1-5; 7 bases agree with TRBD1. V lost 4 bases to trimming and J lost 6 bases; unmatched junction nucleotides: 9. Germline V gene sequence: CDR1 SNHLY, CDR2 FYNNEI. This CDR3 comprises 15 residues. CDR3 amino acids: CASSVGTDLGQPQHF. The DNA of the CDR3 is TGTGCCAGCAGTGTAGGGACAGATTTGGGTCAGCCCCAGCATTTT.

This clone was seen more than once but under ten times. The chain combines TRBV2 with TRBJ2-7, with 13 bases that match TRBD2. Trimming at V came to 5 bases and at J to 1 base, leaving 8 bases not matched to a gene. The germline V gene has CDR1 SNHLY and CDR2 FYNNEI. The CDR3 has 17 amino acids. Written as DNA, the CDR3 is TGTGCCAGCAGTCCTCCGGGACTAGCGGGAAAGTCCTACGAGCAGTACTTC. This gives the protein CASSPPGLAGKSYEQYF.

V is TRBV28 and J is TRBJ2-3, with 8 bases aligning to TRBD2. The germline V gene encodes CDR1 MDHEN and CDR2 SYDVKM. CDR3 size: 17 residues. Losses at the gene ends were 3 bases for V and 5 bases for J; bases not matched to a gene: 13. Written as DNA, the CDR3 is TGTGCCAGCAGTTTTAACCCATTGCGGGAGGACAAAGATACGCAGTATTTT. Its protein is CASSFNPLREDKDTQYF.

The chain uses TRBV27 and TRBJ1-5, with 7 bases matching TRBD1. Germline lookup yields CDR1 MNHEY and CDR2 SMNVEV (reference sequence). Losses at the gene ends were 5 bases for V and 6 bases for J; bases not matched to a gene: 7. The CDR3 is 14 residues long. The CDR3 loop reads CASSPTTGFQPQHF. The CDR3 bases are TGTGCCAGCAGTCCCACGACAGGGTTTCAGCCCCAGCATTTT.

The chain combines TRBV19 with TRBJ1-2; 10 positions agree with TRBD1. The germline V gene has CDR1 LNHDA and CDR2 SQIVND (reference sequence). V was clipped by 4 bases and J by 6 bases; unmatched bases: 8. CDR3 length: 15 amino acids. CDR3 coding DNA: TGTGCCAGTAGTAATGACAGGGGGCGAATAGATGGCTACACCTTC. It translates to CASSNDRGRIDGYTF. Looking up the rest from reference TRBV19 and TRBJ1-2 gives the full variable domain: DGGITQSPKYLFRKEGQNVTLSCEQNLNHDAMYWYRQDPGQGLRLIYYSQIVNDFQKGDIAEGYSVSREKKESFPLTVTSAQKNPTAFYLCASSNDRGRIDGYTFGSGTRLTVV.

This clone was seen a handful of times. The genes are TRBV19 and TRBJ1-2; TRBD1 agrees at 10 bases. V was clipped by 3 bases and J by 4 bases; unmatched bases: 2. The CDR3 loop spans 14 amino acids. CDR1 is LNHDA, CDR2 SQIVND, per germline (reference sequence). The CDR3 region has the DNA TGTGCCAGTAGTATGACAGGGGGCGCCTATGGCTACACCTTC. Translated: CASSMTGGAYGYTF. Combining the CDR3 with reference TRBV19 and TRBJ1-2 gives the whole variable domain DGGITQSPKYLFRKEGQNVTLSCEQNLNHDAMYWYRQDPGQGLRLIYYSQIVNDFQKGDIAEGYSVSREKKESFPLTVTSAQKNPTAFYLCASSMTGGAYGYTFGSGTRLTVV.